The 27 T cell receptor beta chains below all came from one sample that was sequenced in a study of cytomegalovirus exposure and HLA in healthy donors (dated by TCRdb to 2015 to 2018). To prepare the library, the immunoSEQ multiplex PCR assay was applied. For the multiplex PCR, a mixture combining 60 forward primers for TCR Vbeta segments and 13 reverse primers for TCR Jbeta segments was used. TCRdb retrieved this table from immuneACCESS and kept in-frame rearrangements only. Not all clones are present; in checked studies, unresolved V genes account for under half, and no reason is known for the remainder. The sample records 200,000 to 250,000 clones, over 65% of which are singletons. Approximately 0.6% of the sample belongs to the ten largest clones. The sample was PBMCs. Receptors were obtained from a man aged 18 to 30 in good health and CMV-seronegative.

The rearrangement links TRBV2 to TRBJ1-5; TRBD1 aligns across 9 bases. From germline, CDR1 is SNHLY and CDR2 FYNNEI. This CDR3 is built from 14 residues. V shed 6 bases and J 5 bases; nucleotides not matched to a gene: 5. The CDR3 DNA follows: TGTGCCAGCAGCCTACAGGGGGCGGATCAGCCCCAGCATTTT. The encoded protein is CASSLQGADQPQHF.

This clone turned up a few times. The chain recombines TRBV9 with TRBJ2-3; 8 nucleotides match TRBD1. V was pared by 2 bases and J by 2 bases, with 4 bases of the junction left unmatched. Germline CDR1 and CDR2: SGDLS and YYNGEE. This CDR3 has 15 amino acids. CDR3 bases: TGTGCCAGCAGCGTCTACCAGGGGGCCACAGATACGCAGTATTTT. Its protein is CASSVYQGATDTQYF.

The chain has TRBV19 and TRBJ2-1; D might be TRBD2 (6 bases). The CDR3 has 15 residues. Germline-derived CDR1 and CDR2 are LNHDA and SQIVND (reference sequence). V was clipped by 7 bases and J by 0 bases, with 13 bases between them. CDR3 amino acids: CASTSAGASYNEQFF. CDR3 sequence (DNA): TGTGCCAGTACTTCAGCGGGTGCCTCCTACAATGAGCAGTTCTTC.

This clone was seen a handful of times. J is TRBJ2-1 and V is TRBV5-1; 7 bases are shared with TRBD1. Germline trimming cut 0 bases from V and 13 bases from J; bases unmatched to any gene: 4. Per germline, CDR1 SGHRS and CDR2 YFSETQ. The CDR3 length is 12 residues. The CDR3 reads CASSLEGTEQFF. The CDR3 DNA reads TGCGCCAGCAGCTTGGAGGGGACAGAACAGTTCTTC.

The gene calls are TRBV5-1 and TRBJ2-3, with D maybe TRBD2 (6 bases). The CDR3 is 15 amino acids. Trimming shortened V by 4 bases and J by 2 bases, and 14 bases separated the two germline ends. Germline CDR1 SGHRS, CDR2 YFSETQ. For the CDR3, the DNA is TGCGCCAGCAGCCCCAGGGCGGGGAACACAGATACGCAGTATTTT. Protein sequence: CASSPRAGNTDTQYF.

The V gene is TRBV11-2, the J gene TRBJ2-3; D not resolved. This CDR3 has 12 residues. V was clipped by 5 bases and J by 3 bases, with 6 bases between them. Germline CDR1 is SGHAT and CDR2 is FQNNGV. The CDR3 spells CASSQMTDTQYF. The DNA of the CDR3 is TGTGCCAGCAGCCAAATGACAGATACGCAGTATTTT.

A single count supports this clone. The gene calls are TRBV7-9 and TRBJ2-2; possibly TRBD2 for D (6 bases). There are 14 residues in the CDR3. V lost 4 bases, J lost 7 bases, and 13 bases lay in between. Germline values: CDR1 SEHNR, CDR2 FQNEAQ (reference sequence). The CDR3 nucleotides are TGTGCCAGCAGCTCCGGGACTCTCAACGGGGAGCTGTTTTTT. This translates into CASSSGTLNGELFF.

The chain recombines TRBV30 with TRBJ2-7; 7 nucleotides line up with TRBD1. CDR1 and CDR2 from the germline V gene are GTSNPN and SVGIG (reference sequence). This CDR3 region has 12 residues. With V trimmed by 2 bases and J by 3 bases, 1 base remained unmatched. CDR3 sequence (DNA): TGTGCCTGGAGTCCAGGGGGCTACGAGCAGTACTTC. It codes for CAWSPGGYEQYF.

V and J are TRBV19 and TRBJ2-7; 11 bases fit TRBD2. The J segment lost 0 bases and the V segment lost 4 bases, leaving 5 bases of the junction unmatched. The CDR3 contains 16 residues. CDR1 and CDR2 (germline): LNHDA, SQIVND (reference sequence). The CDR3 bases are TGTGCCAGTAGTAAAGCCGGGACTAGCGGCTCCTACGAGCAGTACTTC. Encoded protein: CASSKAGTSGSYEQYF.

The chain's CDR3 is CASSFYGSGDTQYF. In nucleotides, the CDR3 is TGTGCCAGCAGTTTCTACGGGAGCGGAGATACGCAGTATTTT. The chain joins TRBV27 to TRBJ2-3, with D possibly TRBD2 on 6 matching bases. Trimming took 3 bases from V and 5 from J, leaving 12 bases between them. The CDR3 has 14 residues. The germline V gene has CDR1 MNHEY and CDR2 SMNVEV (reference sequence).

The J gene is TRBJ2-5, the V gene TRBV7-3, with TRBD2 matching 11 bases. The DNA matches TRBJ2-7 better at its end, which makes the J call doubtful. The CDR3 totals 16 residues. Germline V CDR1 and CDR2: SGHTA, FQGTGA. This CDR3 reads CASSYYPTSGTYEQYF. CDR3 nucleotide sequence: TGTGCCAGCAGCTACTATCCGACTAGCGGGACGTACGAGCAGTACTTC.

This clone was detected only once. V is TRBV11-2 and J is TRBJ2-1; no reliable D call. Germline V gene sequence: CDR1 SGHAT, CDR2 FQNNGV. This CDR3 spans 13 amino acids. With 1 base removed from V and 8 bases from J, the gap between germline ends came to 9 bases. CDR3 region: CASSLVLVDEQFF. DNA of the CDR3: TGTGCCAGCAGCTTAGTATTAGTAGATGAGCAGTTCTTC.

V and J are TRBV27 and TRBJ1-1; the D is unclear. Germline V CDR1 and CDR2: MNHEY, SMNVEV (reference sequence). The CDR3 runs 15 residues. Trimming stripped 5 bases from V and 1 base from J, with 14 bases between. The CDR3 region is CASSQAQVGNTEAFF. The CDR3 DNA is TGTGCCAGCAGTCAGGCCCAAGTGGGGAACACTGAAGCTTTCTTT.

The chain uses TRBV21-1 and TRBJ2-5; the table's TRBD2 call for D was not verified on the DNA. TRBV21-1 is a pseudogene locus. The CDR3 contains 17 residues. CDR3 sequence reads: CASSKEVIAVIQETQYF. CDR3 coding DNA: TGTGCCAGCAGCAAAGAGGTAATAGCGGTAATTCAAGAGACCCAGTACTTC.

The rearrangement uses TRBV10-2 and TRBJ2-5, with 10 bases fitting TRBD2. The end of the DNA aligns better with TRBJ2-7, so the J call may be wrong. The germline gives CDR1 WSHSY, CDR2 SAAADI. The CDR3 sequence is 12 residues long. The CDR3 loop reads CATLLAGVEQYF. Here the CDR3 DNA reads TGCGCCACCCTTCTAGCGGGAGTCGAGCAGTACTTC.

V is TRBV5-1 and J is TRBJ1-5, with 7 bases fitting TRBD1. This CDR3 comprises 14 residues. With 4 bases clipped from V and 2 bases from J, the junction kept 3 bases outside the gene matches. The V gene's germline CDR1 is SGHRS and CDR2 YFSETQ. This CDR3 reads CASSTTGGNQPQHF. For the CDR3, the DNA is TGCGCCAGCAGCACCACAGGGGGCAATCAGCCCCAGCATTTT.

CDR3 sequence reads: CASRPSAGGAYNEQFF. CDR3 DNA: TGTGCCAGTAGACCCTCAGCGGGAGGTGCCTACAATGAGCAGTTCTTC. The V call is TRBV19, the J call TRBJ2-1; TRBD2 matches 9 bases. CDR1 is LNHDA, CDR2 SQIVND, per germline (reference sequence). The CDR3 spans 16 residues. V shed 6 bases and J 2 bases; nucleotides not matched to a gene: 8.

The rearrangement uses TRBV19 and TRBJ1-1, with TRBD1 identical over 7 bases. Germline assignment: CDR1 LNHDA and CDR2 SQIVND (reference sequence). Germline trimming cut 9 bases from V and 5 bases from J; bases unmatched to any gene: 6. The CDR3 sequence is 12 residues long. The CDR3 loop is CASATGVTEAFF. DNA of the CDR3: TGTGCCAGCGCCACAGGGGTAACTGAAGCTTTCTTT. Based on the CDR3 plus reference TRBV19 and TRBJ1-1, the full variable domain is DGGITQSPKYLFRKEGQNVTLSCEQNLNHDAMYWYRQDPGQGLRLIYYSQIVNDFQKGDIAEGYSVSREKKESFPLTVTSAQKNPTAFYLCASATGVTEAFFGQGTRLTVV.

The V call is TRBV5-1, the J call TRBJ2-7; 11 nucleotides agree with TRBD2. V lost 0 bases, J lost 3 bases, and 5 bases stayed unmatched. CDR1 is SGHRS and CDR2 is YFSETQ in the germline V gene. The CDR3 sequence is 16 residues long. CDR3 protein: CASSLGGLAENYEQYF. The CDR3 DNA follows: TGCGCCAGCAGCTTGGGGGGACTAGCGGAAAACTACGAGCAGTACTTC. Variable domain in full (rest from reference TRBV5-1 and TRBJ2-7): KAGVTQTPRYLIKTRGQQVTLSCSPISGHRSVSWYQQTPGQGLQFLFEYFSETQRNKGNFPGRFSGRQFSNSRSEMNVSTLELGDSALYLCASSLGGLAENYEQYFGPGTRLTVT.

J is TRBJ2-1 and V is TRBV30, with 11 nucleotides matching TRBD2. The CDR3 runs to 21 residues. Germline CDR1 reads GTSNPN; CDR2 reads SVGIG (reference sequence). J was trimmed by 4 bases and V by 3 bases; bases with no gene match: 23. CDR3 coding DNA: TGTGCCTGGAGCCCCACCCGAATTAGCGGGAGGGCGTTAAGAGGGTACAATGAGCAGTTCTTC. Residues: CAWSPTRISGRALRGYNEQFF.

The CDR3 region is CASSASGALMTGELFF. The CDR3 region has the DNA TGTGCCAGCAGCGCCAGTGGGGCGTTAATGACCGGGGAGCTGTTTTTT. V and J are TRBV9 and TRBJ2-2; D is possibly TRBD1 (5 bases). Trimming cost V 3 bases and J 5 bases, with 17 bases left between them. In germline, CDR1 is SGDLS, CDR2 YYNGEE. The CDR3 runs 16 residues.

The chain is built from TRBV30 and TRBJ1-1, with a weak D call TRBD1 (5 bases). CDR3 length equals 14 residues. V was trimmed by 4 bases and J by 5 bases, leaving 17 bases between them. Germline V gene data show CDR1 as GTSNPN and CDR2 as SVGIG (reference sequence). The CDR3 spells CAWISRGKRTEAFF. The DNA for the CDR3 is TGTGCCTGGATCTCCCGGGGGAAGAGGACTGAAGCTTTCTTT. Using reference TRBV30 and TRBJ1-1 for the parts outside the CDR3, the full variable domain is SQTIHQWPATLVQPVGSPLSLECTVEGTSNPNLYWYRQAAGRGLQLLFYSVGIGQISSEVPQNLSASRPQDRQFILSSKKLLLSDSGFYLCAWISRGKRTEAFFGQGTRLTVV.

V gene TRBV30 combines with J gene TRBJ2-3; the match to TRBD1 covers 8 bases. CDR3 length: 16 amino acids. Germline CDR1 GTSNPN, CDR2 SVGIG (reference sequence). V lost 4 bases to trimming and J lost 1 base; unmatched junction nucleotides: 10. In nucleotides, the CDR3 is TGTGCCTGGACCAGAACCGGGACAGGCCGCACAGATACGCAGTATTTT. It yields the protein CAWTRTGTGRTDTQYF.

This chain connects TRBV28 to TRBJ1-2, with 7 nucleotides matching TRBD1. With V trimmed by 5 bases and J by 4 bases, 16 bases remained unmatched. Germline loops: CDR1 MDHEN, CDR2 SYDVKM. This CDR3 comprises 17 residues. The CDR3 reads CASSTYRGLGVLYGYTF. The DNA of the CDR3 is TGTGCCAGCAGTACCTACAGGGGTTTAGGGGTCCTCTATGGCTACACCTTC.

This sequence joins TRBV2 and TRBJ1-5, with D possibly TRBD1 on 6 matching bases. Germline V gives CDR1 SNHLY, CDR2 FYNNEI. Deletions cut 6 bases from V and 8 bases from J, with 11 bases between. The CDR3 runs 12 residues. CDR3 residues: CASSFTGKPQHF. The CDR3 DNA is TGTGCCAGCAGCTTTACAGGGAAGCCCCAGCATTTT.

This chain connects TRBV2 to TRBJ1-2, with TRBD1 identical over 8 bases. Trimming took 2 bases from V and 8 from J; bases not matched to a gene: 10. The CDR3 covers 15 residues. The V gene's germline CDR1 is SNHLY and CDR2 FYNNEI. The CDR3 nucleotides read TGTGCCAGCAGTGAATCCCGGGACAGGAGGAACGGCTACACCTTC. Its protein product is CASSESRDRRNGYTF. The whole variable domain, remainder taken from reference TRBV2 and TRBJ1-2, is EPEVTQTPSHQVTQMGQEVILRCVPISNHLYFYWYRQILGQKVEFLVSFYNNEISEKSEIFDDQFSVERPDGSNFTLKIRSTKLEDSAMYFCASSESRDRRNGYTFGSGTRLTVV.

V and J are TRBV6-5 and TRBJ2-7; TRBD2 matches at 12 bases. Germline V gene lookup returns CDR1 MNHEY and CDR2 SVGAGI. Unmatched junction bases numbered 4, after V lost 7 bases and J lost 0 bases. This CDR3 contains 15 residues. CDR3 amino acids: CASTKTSGSSYEQYF. CDR3 nucleotide sequence: TGTGCCAGCACCAAGACTAGCGGGAGCTCCTACGAGCAGTACTTC.